The clone carrying this T cell receptor beta chain shows up as medium-sized by frequency. The sample belongs to a study of T cells expressing NK-cell markers. This CDR3 has 16 amino acids. Per the germline V gene, CDR1 is MNHEY and CDR2 is SVGEGT. TCRdb re-called the 5' RACE reads; every CDR3 protein appears as one record, without DNA. This sample carries over a thousand distinct CDR3 sequences, with almost 60% going to the ten biggest clones. The V and J genes are TRBV6-2 or TRBV6-3 and TRBJ2-1; TCRdb's assignment of TRBD2 cannot be checked, as there is no DNA. This receptor was identified in a woman aged 18-29 years in good health. The sample comprised blood T cells: a sorted CD56 or NKG2C T cell subset, CD4+ or CD8+ T cells, or bulk PBMC T cells (not recorded which). CDR3: CASSQIAELSYNEQFF.